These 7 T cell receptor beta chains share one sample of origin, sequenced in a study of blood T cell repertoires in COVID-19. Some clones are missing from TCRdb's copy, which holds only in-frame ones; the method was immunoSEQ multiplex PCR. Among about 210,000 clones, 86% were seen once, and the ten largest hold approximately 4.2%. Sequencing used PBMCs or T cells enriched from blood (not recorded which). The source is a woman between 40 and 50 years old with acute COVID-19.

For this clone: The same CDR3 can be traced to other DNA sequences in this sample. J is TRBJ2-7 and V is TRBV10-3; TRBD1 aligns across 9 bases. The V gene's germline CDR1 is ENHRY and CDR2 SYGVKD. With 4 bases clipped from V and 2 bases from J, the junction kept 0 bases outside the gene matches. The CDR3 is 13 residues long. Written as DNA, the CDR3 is TGTGCCATCAGTGGGACAGGGGCCTACGAGCAGTACTTC. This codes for CAISGTGAYEQYF.

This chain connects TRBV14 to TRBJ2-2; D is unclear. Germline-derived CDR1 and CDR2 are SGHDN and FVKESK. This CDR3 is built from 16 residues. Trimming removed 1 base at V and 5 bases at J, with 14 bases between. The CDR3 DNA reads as TGTGCCAGCAGCCAAGGGGCACCGCTCCTAACCGGGGAGCTGTTTTTT. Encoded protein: CASSQGAPLLTGELFF. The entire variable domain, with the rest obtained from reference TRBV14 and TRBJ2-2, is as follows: EAGVTQFPSHSVIEKGQTVTLRCDPISGHDNLYWYRRVMGKEIKFLLHFVKESKQDESGMPNNRFLAERTGGTYSTLKVQPAELEDSGVYFCASSQGAPLLTGELFFGEGSRLTVL.

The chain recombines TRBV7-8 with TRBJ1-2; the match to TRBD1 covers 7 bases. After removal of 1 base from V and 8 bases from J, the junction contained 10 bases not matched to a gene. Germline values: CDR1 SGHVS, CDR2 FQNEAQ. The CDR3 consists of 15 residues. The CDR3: CASSLEGQLPGGYTF. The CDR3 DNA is TGTGCCAGCAGCTTAGAGGGACAGCTACCCGGGGGCTACACCTTC.

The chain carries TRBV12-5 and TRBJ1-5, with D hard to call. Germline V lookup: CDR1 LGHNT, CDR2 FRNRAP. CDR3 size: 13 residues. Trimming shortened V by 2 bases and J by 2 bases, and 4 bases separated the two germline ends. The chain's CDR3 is CASGLQGNQPQHF. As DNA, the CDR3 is TGTGCTAGTGGTTTGCAGGGCAATCAGCCCCAGCATTTT.

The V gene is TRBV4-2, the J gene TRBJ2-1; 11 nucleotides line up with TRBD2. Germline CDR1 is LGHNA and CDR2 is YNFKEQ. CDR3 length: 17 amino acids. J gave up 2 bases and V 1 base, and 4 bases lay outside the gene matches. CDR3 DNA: TGTGCCAGCAGCCAAGTCCTGACTAGCGGGACCTACAATGAGCAGTTCTTC. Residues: CASSQVLTSGTYNEQFF.

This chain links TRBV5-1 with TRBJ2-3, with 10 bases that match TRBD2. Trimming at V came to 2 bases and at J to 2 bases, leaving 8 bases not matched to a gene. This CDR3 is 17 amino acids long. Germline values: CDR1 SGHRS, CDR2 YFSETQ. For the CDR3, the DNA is TGCGCCAGCAGCTTTGGGGCTAGCGGGAGTATCACAGATACGCAGTATTTT. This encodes CASSFGASGSITDTQYF.

CDR3 sequence (DNA): TGTGCCAGCTCACCAGAATTCCCCAGCACCGGGGAGCTGTTTTTT. Translated, it gives CASSPEFPSTGELFF. The chain carries TRBV18 and TRBJ2-2; no clear D gene. The CDR3 loop spans 15 amino acids. V lost 2 bases and J lost 4, with 11 bases in between. In germline, CDR1 is KGHSH, CDR2 LQKENI. Supplemented by reference TRBV18 and TRBJ2-2, the full variable domain reads NAGVMQNPRHLVRRRGQEARLRCSPMKGHSHVYWYRQLPEEGLKFMVYLQKENIIDESGMPKERFSAEFPKEGPSILRIQQVVRGDSAAYFCASSPEFPSTGELFFGEGSRLTVL.